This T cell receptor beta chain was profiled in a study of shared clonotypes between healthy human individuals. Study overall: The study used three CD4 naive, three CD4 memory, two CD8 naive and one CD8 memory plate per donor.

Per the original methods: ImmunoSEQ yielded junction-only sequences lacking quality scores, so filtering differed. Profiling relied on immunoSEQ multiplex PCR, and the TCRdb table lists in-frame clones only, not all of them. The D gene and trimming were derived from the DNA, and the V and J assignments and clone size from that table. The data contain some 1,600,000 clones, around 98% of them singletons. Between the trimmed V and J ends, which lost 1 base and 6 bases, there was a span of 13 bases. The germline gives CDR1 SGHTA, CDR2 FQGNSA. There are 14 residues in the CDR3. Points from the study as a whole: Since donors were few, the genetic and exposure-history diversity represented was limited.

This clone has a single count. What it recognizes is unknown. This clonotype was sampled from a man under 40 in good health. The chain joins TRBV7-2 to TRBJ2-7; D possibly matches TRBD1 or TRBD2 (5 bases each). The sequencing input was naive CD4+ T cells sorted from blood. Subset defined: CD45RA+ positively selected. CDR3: CASSLVGDLAEQYF. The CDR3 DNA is TGTGCCAGCAGCTTAGTAGGGGACCTCGCCGAGCAGTACTTC.